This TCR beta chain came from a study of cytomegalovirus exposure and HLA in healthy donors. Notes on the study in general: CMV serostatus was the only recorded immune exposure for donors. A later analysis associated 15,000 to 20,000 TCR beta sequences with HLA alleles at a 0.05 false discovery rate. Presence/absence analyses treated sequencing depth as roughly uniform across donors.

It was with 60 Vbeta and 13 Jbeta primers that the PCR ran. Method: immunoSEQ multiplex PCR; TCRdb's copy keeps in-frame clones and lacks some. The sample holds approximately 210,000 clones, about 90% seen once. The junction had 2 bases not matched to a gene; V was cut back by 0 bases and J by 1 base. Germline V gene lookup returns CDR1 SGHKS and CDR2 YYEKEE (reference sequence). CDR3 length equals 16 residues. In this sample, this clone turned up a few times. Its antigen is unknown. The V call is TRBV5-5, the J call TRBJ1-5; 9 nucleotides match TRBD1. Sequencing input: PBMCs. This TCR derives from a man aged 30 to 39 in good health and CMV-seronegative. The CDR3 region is CASSLGTGASNQPQHF. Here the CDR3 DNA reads TGTGCCAGCAGCTTGGGGACAGGGGCCAGCAATCAGCCCCAGCATTTT.